This entry features one T cell receptor (beta chain) sequence. Its specificity is unknown. TCRdb analysed the 5' RACE reads with MiXCR anew, one entry per CDR3 protein. The sample lists about 14,000 distinct CDR3 sequences, roughly a tenth occurring once. The CDR3 is 13 residues long. The ends were cut back, 5 bases at V and 2 bases at J, with 10 bases in the middle. Per the germline V gene, CDR1 is MDHEN and CDR2 is SYDVKM. This sample was included in a study of spatial heterogeneity in lung cancer. The overall study: Sequences of the beta chain were consistently detected in greater numbers than alpha-chain sequences. The mean occurrence of each unique TCR and UMI combination in raw reads exceeded nine.

Time point denoted: sample taken at primary tumor resection. Whole RNA, isolated from tumor, nontumor lung or frozen PBMC, was sequenced without prior sorting. Study observations and caveats: Ubiquitous expanded tumor TCRs were observed in blood more at resection than follow-up.

The V call is TRBV28, the J call TRBJ2-7, with a weak D call TRBD1 (6 bases). The sample was PBMCs, taken at surgery. The sequence was obtained from a male donor with early-stage non-small cell lung cancer. CDR3 in amino acids: CASSPWTAYEQYF. The CDR3 DNA reads TGTGCCAGCAGTCCATGGACAGCCTACGAGCAGTACTTC.